Listed below are T cell receptor beta chains from one sample, sequenced in a study of cytomegalovirus exposure and HLA in healthy donors. Generated by immunoSEQ multiplex PCR, the TCRdb table keeps only in-frame clones and is missing some. The sample lists 150,000 to 200,000 clones, nearly 80% occurring once. The sequenced sample was PBMCs. Receptors were obtained from a woman aged 25 to 39 in good health and CMV-seropositive. Both conserved end residues are part of each CDR3. Each record gives: clone size, V gene, D gene, CDR3 length, J gene, CDR3 DNA, CDR3 protein. A D gene is named only where the DNA matches it firmly. Clone size is stated in some rows and not others, as once, few, many or a class when expanded.

size: -; V: TRBV7-2; D: -; length: 12; J: TRBJ1-1; DNA: TGTGCCAGCAGCTTAGCGCGAATCGGGGCTTTCTTT; CDR3: CASSLARIGAFF
size: -; V: TRBV5-6; D: -; length: 14; J: TRBJ2-2; DNA: TGTGCCAGCAACCCCCAGGGTGACACCGGGGAGCTGTTTTTT; CDR3: CASNPQGDTGELFF
size: -; V: TRBV6-6; D: -; length: 14; J: TRBJ1-1; DNA: TGTGCCAGCTCCCGGACTTTTTCGGGCACTGAAGCTTTCTTT; CDR3: CASSRTFSGTEAFF
size: few; V: TRBV9; D: -; length: 13; J: TRBJ1-1; DNA: TGTGCCAGCAGCGTAGGGGGCCGAACTGAAGCTTTCTTT; CDR3: CASSVGGRTEAFF
size: -; V: TRBV6-6; D: TRBD1; length: 16; J: TRBJ1-1; DNA: TGTGCCAGCAGTTACTCTCCGGGACAGGGGAACACTGAAGCTTTCTTT; CDR3: CASSYSPGQGNTEAFF
size: few; V: TRBV25-1; D: -; length: 12; J: TRBJ1-2; DNA: TGTGCCAGCAGTGGCCCCCCGGGAAGGGTTCTCTTC; CDR3: CASSGPPGRVLF
size: few; V: TRBV5-1; D: -; length: 13; J: TRBJ2-3; DNA: TGCGCCAGTAGCCGGGGGGCCGCAGATACGCAGTATTTT; CDR3: CASSRGAADTQYF
size: -; V: TRBV5-1; D: -; length: 16; J: TRBJ1-1; DNA: TGCGCCAGCAGCTTGATCTCGACAGGTGCGAACACTGAAGCTTTCTTT; CDR3: CASSLISTGANTEAFF
size: few; V: TRBV6-5; D: -; length: 10; J: TRBJ2-7; DNA: TGTGCCAGCAGCCCAAACGAGCAGTACTTC; CDR3: CASSPNEQYF
size: -; V: TRBV28; D: TRBD2; length: 15; J: TRBJ2-1; DNA: TGTGCCAGCAGTTTCAGCGGGAGAGCCTACAATGAGCAGTTCTTC; CDR3: CASSFSGRAYNEQFF
size: few; V: TRBV6-5; D: -; length: 15; J: TRBJ1-1; DNA: TGTGCCAGCACCAGTCAGGGGAAAAGAAACACTGAAGCTTTCTTT; CDR3: CASTSQGKRNTEAFF
size: -; V: TRBV19; D: TRBD2; length: 13; J: TRBJ2-5; DNA: TGTGCCAGTAAGGGACTACGGGAAGAGACCCAGTACTTC; CDR3: CASKGLREETQYF
size: -; V: TRBV6-1; D: -; length: 15; J: TRBJ2-7; DNA: TGTGCCAGCAGTGAATCATTTTGGGGCAGCCACGAGCAGTACTTC; CDR3: CASSESFWGSHEQYF
size: -; V: TRBV18; D: -; length: 15; J: TRBJ2-4; DNA: TGTGCCAGCTCACCACTTCCAGGGGTGCAGAACATTCAGTACTTC; CDR3: CASSPLPGVQNIQYF
size: -; V: TRBV5-1; D: TRBD1; length: 14; J: TRBJ2-2; DNA: TGCGCCAGCAGCTTAGGGACAGTTACCGGGGAGCTGTTTTTT; CDR3: CASSLGTVTGELFF
size: -; V: TRBV12-5; D: -; length: 16; J: TRBJ1-1; DNA: TGTGCTAGTGGTTTGGTGCCCGGGAAGATGGGCACTGAAGCTTTCTTT; CDR3: CASGLVPGKMGTEAFF
size: -; V: TRBV14; D: TRBD1; length: 17; J: TRBJ2-1; DNA: TGTGCCAGCAGCCAAACAATCTGGCTGCAGGGGGCTGGGGAGCAGTTCTTC; CDR3: CASSQTIWLQGAGEQFF
size: -; V: TRBV4-1; D: -; length: 15; J: TRBJ2-5; DNA: TGCGCCAGCAGCCAGATGGGAGCATCTCAAGAGACCCAGTACTTC; CDR3: CASSQMGASQETQYF